This T cell receptor beta chain was documented in a study of OX40 agonist ivuxolimab in advanced cancers. Study context: Three patients, one with hepatocellular carcinoma and two with cutaneous melanoma, responded partially.

The V end was cut by 9 bases, the J end by 2 bases, with 12 bases between. This CDR3 spans 13 amino acids. Germline CDR1 and CDR2: SGHVS and FQNEAQ. Findings and limits, study-wide: Clonal expansion was seen in CD4+ and CD8+ blood T cells by week 6 at 0.1 to 3.0 mg/kg. Researchers report that CD8+ T cells had, on average, more expanded clones than CD4+.

As to this clone: Its target is unknown.

The assay was immunoSEQ multiplex PCR, and TCRdb's table has in-frame clones only and misses some. The sample includes tens of thousands of clones, 70% to 90% of them seen just once. The receptor was derived from an adult with an advanced solid tumor such as melanoma, head and neck, liver or kidney cancer. The chain carries TRBV7-8 and TRBJ2-3; the D is unclear. The sample in question was CD4+ or CD8+ T cells sorted from blood, obtained in a trial of the OX40 agonist ivuxolimab. This CDR3 is CASTPSTTDTQYF. CDR3 nucleotides: TGTGCCAGTACCCCCAGTACCACAGATACGCAGTATTTT.